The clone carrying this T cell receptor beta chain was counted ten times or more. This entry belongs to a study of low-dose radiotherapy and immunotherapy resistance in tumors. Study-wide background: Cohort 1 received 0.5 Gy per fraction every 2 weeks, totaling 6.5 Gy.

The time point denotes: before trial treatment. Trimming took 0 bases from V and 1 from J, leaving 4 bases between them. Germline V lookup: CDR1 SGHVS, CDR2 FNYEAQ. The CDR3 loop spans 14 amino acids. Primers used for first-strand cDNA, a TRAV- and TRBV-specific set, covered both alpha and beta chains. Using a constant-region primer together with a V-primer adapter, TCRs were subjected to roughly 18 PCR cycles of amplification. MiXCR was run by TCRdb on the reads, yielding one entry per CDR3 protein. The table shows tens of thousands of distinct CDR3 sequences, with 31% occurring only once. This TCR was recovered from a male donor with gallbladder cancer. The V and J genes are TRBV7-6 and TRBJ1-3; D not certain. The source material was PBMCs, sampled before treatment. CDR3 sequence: CASSLARSGNTIYF. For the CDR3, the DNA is TGTGCCAGCAGCTTAGCTCGGTCTGGAAACACCATATATTTT.